The 21 T cell receptor beta chains below come from one sample, sequenced in a study of T cells in Graves' hyperthyroidism and ophthalmopathy. It was RNA transcripts that yielded the amplified TCR beta CDR3 regions. TCR CDR3 underwent first-round RT-PCR with the HTBI primer set. TCRdb itself ran the multiplex PCR reads through MiXCR, one entry per CDR3 protein. The data contain hundreds of thousands of distinct CDR3 sequences, approximately 25% of them seen just once; the ten biggest clones take up 11%. What was sequenced was blood. All receptors come from a woman aged 25 to 45 with Graves' ophthalmopathy.

The chain carries TRBV6-5 and TRBJ1-1, with D uncertain. Trimming pared 0 bases from V and 4 bases from J, leaving 12 bases between. The germline gives CDR1 MNHEY, CDR2 SVGAGI. The CDR3 has 15 residues. CDR3 coding DNA: TGTGCCAGCAGTTACTCCCAGCCAGTCATCACTGAAGCTTTCTTT. Translated, it gives CASSYSQPVITEAFF.

This clonotype was seen at least ten times. The CDR3 sequence is CASRSPTGTGKDEQYF. The CDR3 bases are TGTGCCAGCAGGTCTCCAACCGGGACAGGGAAAGACGAGCAGTACTTC. The rearrangement joins TRBV6-6 to TRBJ2-7, with 9 bases matching TRBD1. The CDR3 has 16 amino acids. The ends lost 6 bases at V and 5 bases at J; junction bases unmatched: 14. CDR1 is MNHNY and CDR2 is SVGAGI in the germline V gene (reference sequence).

The table lists this clonotype with many counts. CDR3 nucleotide sequence: TGTGCCAGCAGGACGAGGACAGGGTCCTACGAGCAGTACTTC. Its protein product is CASRTRTGSYEQYF. The V and J genes are TRBV27 and TRBJ2-7, with 8 positions matching TRBD1. This CDR3 is 14 amino acids long. V trimming: 6 bases; J trimming: 1 base; junction bases outside the gene matches: 5. Germline values: CDR1 MNHEY, CDR2 SMNVEV (reference sequence).

This clonotype was detected only a few times. The chain joins TRBV12-3 or TRBV12-4 to TRBJ1-5, with D perhaps TRBD1 (5 bases). V was shortened by 2 bases and J by 5 bases, with 13 bases between the two germline ends. The CDR3 has 15 amino acids. The CDR3, as DNA: TGTGCCAGCAGTTTATTGGGCAGGGAGGATCAGCCCCAGCATTTT. Its protein is CASSLLGREDQPQHF.

The chain uses TRBV30 and TRBJ1-1; D remains ambiguous. V was shortened by 1 base and J by 4 bases, with 4 bases between the two germline ends. Germline V gene sequence: CDR1 GTSNPN, CDR2 SVGIG (reference sequence). CDR3 size: 11 residues. The CDR3 nucleotides read TGTGCCTGGAGTGAGTCCACTGAAGCTTTCTTT. Translated, it gives CAWSESTEAFF.

This sequence joins TRBV6-2 or TRBV6-3 and TRBJ2-5; TRBD1 or TRBD2 may be the D gene (5 bases each). The CDR3 loop spans 13 amino acids. The germline V and J ends were trimmed by 5 bases and 8 bases, with 15 bases remaining between them. Germline-derived CDR1 and CDR2 are MNHEY and SVGEGT. In DNA form, the CDR3 reads TGTGCCAGCAGTGACCCTCCGGGGCGTACCCAGTACTTC. Protein: CASSDPPGRTQYF.

V gene TRBV6-2 or TRBV6-3 combines with J gene TRBJ2-3, with TRBD2 identical over 7 bases. This CDR3 has 14 residues. The V segment lost 8 bases and the J segment 0 bases; nucleotides outside the gene matches: 5. Germline values: CDR1 MNHEY, CDR2 SVGEGT. The CDR3 sequence: CASGRGLSTDTQYF. CDR3 sequence (DNA): TGTGCCAGCGGGAGGGGACTAAGCACAGATACGCAGTATTTT.

This clonotype was observed a handful of times. V usage is TRBV6-1 and J usage is TRBJ1-5; D ambiguous. Trimming cost V 6 bases and J 3 bases, with 12 bases left between them. Germline CDR1 reads MNHNS; CDR2 reads SASEGT. The CDR3 has 14 residues. The CDR3 DNA follows: TGTGCCAGCAGAACAACAGCGATCAATCAGCCCCAGCATTTT. Translation: CASRTTAINQPQHF.

This clonotype was seen at least ten times. This sequence joins TRBV6-2 or TRBV6-3 and TRBJ2-7, with 8 bases that match TRBD1. CDR1 is MNHEY and CDR2 is SVGEGT in the germline V gene. Trimming at V came to 6 bases and at J to 6 bases, leaving 16 bases not matched to a gene. CDR3 length: 16 amino acids. CDR3 in DNA: TGTGCCAGCAGAGAACTGACAGGGGCCACCCCCGGCGAGCAGTACTTC. It yields the protein CASRELTGATPGEQYF.

A remark on this clonotype: Possible read error: a much larger clone is one base away. The chain joins TRBV29-1 to TRBJ2-5; TRBD2 agrees at 8 bases. Germline lookup yields CDR1 SQVTM and CDR2 ANQGSEA. CDR3 length: 13 residues. The CDR3: CSVIAGLQETKYF. For the CDR3, the DNA is TGCAGCGTAATAGCGGGATTACAAGAGACCAAGTACTTC.

This clonotype was picked up many times. This chain links TRBV12-3 or TRBV12-4 with TRBJ1-5; the D is unclear. This CDR3 contains 13 residues. The V gene lost 2 bases and the J gene lost 4 bases, with 6 bases spanning the gap. The chain's CDR3 is CASSLQYNQPQHF. CDR3 in DNA: TGTGCCAGCAGTTTACAGTATAATCAGCCCCAGCATTTT.

The rearrangement joins TRBV4-1 to TRBJ1-1; perhaps TRBD1 as D (5 bases). V was shortened by 4 bases and J by 2 bases, with 17 bases between the two germline ends. The CDR3 contains 16 residues. In germline, CDR1 is MGHRA, CDR2 YSYEKL. The CDR3 region is CASSPRTGTTNTEAFF. The CDR3 DNA is TGCGCCAGCAGCCCTCGAACAGGCACGACAAACACTGAAGCTTTCTTT.

This clonotype was detected many times. CDR3 DNA: TGTGCCAGCAGCGCACTAACAGGGGGCATGGGCTATGGCTACACCTTC. Protein product: CASSALTGGMGYGYTF. V usage is TRBV9 and J usage is TRBJ1-2; 9 bases map to TRBD1. This CDR3 contains 16 residues. V shed 3 bases and J 4 bases; nucleotides not matched to a gene: 10. Germline V lookup: CDR1 SGDLS, CDR2 YYNGEE.

There are many counts of this clonotype. This chain links TRBV20-1 with TRBJ2-6; D is uncertain. The CDR3 loop spans 15 amino acids. Trimming removed 0 bases from V and 0 bases from J, with 6 bases in between. The germline gives CDR1 DFQATT, CDR2 SNEGSKA (reference sequence). The DNA of the CDR3 is TGCAGTGCTAGAGATCATGGCTCTGGGGCCAACGTCCTGACTTTC. This codes for CSARDHGSGANVLTF.

With regard to this clonotype: Being one base from a much bigger clone, this may be a read error. This chain connects TRBV20-1 to TRBJ1-1; D is unclear. Germline assignment: CDR1 DFQATT and CDR2 SNEGSKA (reference sequence). The CDR3 is 12 residues long. Written as DNA, the CDR3 is TGCAGTGCTTCGACGGTTCTTAATGAAGCTTGCTTT. This gives the protein CSASTVLNEACF.

A few counts support this clonotype. The genes are TRBV7-2 and TRBJ2-7; D unresolved. Germline-derived CDR1 and CDR2 are SGHTA and FQGNSA. The CDR3 consists of 13 residues. V dropped 3 bases and J dropped 4 bases, with 10 bases sitting between them. The CDR3 DNA reads as TGTGCCAGCAGCTTCAATTATAGATACGAGCAGTACTTC. This encodes CASSFNYRYEQYF.

J is TRBJ2-7 and V is TRBV29-1; weak D call: TRBD2 (6 bases). CDR1 SQVTM and CDR2 ANQGSEA come from the germline V gene. The V and J ends lost 3 bases and 9 bases respectively, with 9 bases between them. The CDR3 length is 10 residues. The CDR3 region is CSVEEGLQYF. The CDR3 DNA reads TGCAGCGTTGAGGAGGGTTTGCAGTACTTC.

There are many counts of this clonotype. This rearrangement joins TRBV7-2 to TRBJ2-5, with D hard to call. Trimming pared 2 bases from V and 3 bases from J, leaving 13 bases between. The CDR3 is 15 residues long. Germline V gene data show CDR1 as SGHTA and CDR2 as FQGNSA. The CDR3: CASSLPGRFKETQYF. In DNA form, the CDR3 reads TGTGCCAGCAGCTTACCGGGCAGGTTCAAAGAGACCCAGTACTTC.

This clonotype has ten or more counts. This chain joins TRBV24-1 and TRBJ1-1, with D possibly being TRBD1 (5 bases). The CDR3 length is 13 residues. V lost 5 bases, J lost 3 bases, and 9 bases lay in between. In germline, CDR1 is KGHDR, CDR2 SFDVKD. CDR3 sequence (DNA): TGTGCCACCAGTGGTGGACACCACACTGAAGCTTTCTTT. Protein sequence: CATSGGHHTEAFF.

The table lists this clonotype with many counts. This rearrangement joins TRBV29-1 to TRBJ1-1; D is uncertain. The V end lost 7 bases, the J end lost 5 bases, and 11 bases lay between the germline ends. The length of the CDR3 is 11 residues. Germline CDR1 is SQVTM and CDR2 is ANQGSEA. CDR3 in amino acids: CSAVAGTEAFF. The CDR3 DNA is TGCAGCGCCGTGGCTGGAACTGAAGCTTTCTTT.

Ten or more counts support this clonotype. J is TRBJ1-1 and V is TRBV12-3 or TRBV12-4; 7 nucleotides agree with TRBD1. The length of the CDR3 is 15 residues. The trim removed 4 bases at V and 4 bases at J, leaving 9 bases unmatched. The CDR3 nucleotides are TGTGCCAGCAGTTCTCCTACAGGGGTCGGCACTGAAGCTTTCTTT. Its protein is CASSSPTGVGTEAFF.